Each of the 17 T cell receptor beta chains below was sequenced from the same sample in a study of T cell repertoires in cytomegalovirus infection. No antigen has been assigned to these receptors. TCRdb itself ran the reads through MiXCR, one entry per CDR3 protein. The sample includes about 770,000 distinct CDR3 sequences, approximately 32% of them seen just once. The specimen comprised cultured CD8+ T cells from PBMCs, sampled from culture after CMV antigen stimulation. These receptors were obtained from a human donor in good health (CMV status not recorded). Some clones in this sample may be carry-over from other donors' samples.

There are a few counts of this clonotype. This chain joins TRBV11-1 and TRBJ2-1, with 15 bases fitting TRBD2. CDR1 is SGHAT, CDR2 FQDESV, per germline (reference sequence). V lost 4 bases, J lost 7 bases, and 5 bases stayed unmatched. The CDR3 runs 16 residues. The CDR3 nucleotides read TGTGCCAGCAGCTCCTGGACTAGCGGGGGGGCTAATGAGCAGTTCTTC. Amino acids: CASSSWTSGGANEQFF. The variable domain in full, completed from reference TRBV11-1 and TRBJ2-1, reads EAEVAQSPRYKITEKSQAVAFWCDPISGHATLYWYRQILGQGPELLVQFQDESVVDDSQLPKDRFSAERLKGVDSTLKIQPAELGDSAMYLCASSSWTSGGANEQFFGPGTRLTVL.

The V call is TRBV27, the J call TRBJ1-1; no firm D call. The CDR3 sequence is 15 residues long. Trimming removed 9 bases from V and 0 bases from J, with 17 bases in between. Germline CDR1 MNHEY, CDR2 SMNVEV (reference sequence). In nucleotides, the CDR3 is TGTGCCAGTACCATCACGCGCGGGTTGAACACTGAAGCTTTCTTT. Protein sequence: CASTITRGLNTEAFF.

The chain uses TRBV6-8 and TRBJ2-7, with D perhaps matching TRBD2 (5 bases). The CDR3 extends over 13 amino acids. The V and J ends lost 8 bases and 3 bases respectively, with 14 bases between them. Germline CDR1 reads MNHGY; CDR2 reads SAAAGT. CDR3 loop: CASYGGRNYEQYF. The CDR3 bases are TGTGCCAGCTATGGAGGCAGAAACTACGAGCAGTACTTC.

This clonotype was seen at least ten times. The chain has TRBV25-1 and TRBJ2-2; D is undetermined. The CDR3 loop spans 12 amino acids. Trimming left V 2 bases short and J 7 bases short, with 5 bases between. Germline V gene data show CDR1 as MGHDK and CDR2 as SYGVNS. The CDR3 region has the DNA TGTGCCAGCAGTGAAAGAGGCGGGGAGCTGTTTTTT. The encoded protein is CASSERGGELFF.

This clonotype was found a few times. The rearrangement links TRBV2 to TRBJ1-1, with D possibly matching TRBD1 (5 bases). Trimming cost V 2 bases and J 1 base, with 11 bases left between them. The CDR3 length is 15 residues. CDR1 is SNHLY and CDR2 is FYNNEI in the germline V gene. The CDR3: CASSEYRTRNTEAFF. CDR3 sequence (DNA): TGTGCCAGCAGTGAATATCGGACAAGGAACACTGAAGCTTTCTTT.

The V gene is TRBV6-6, the J gene TRBJ2-5; 10 bases fit TRBD2. Germline CDR1 and CDR2: MNHNY and SVGAGI (reference sequence). The trim removed 2 bases at V and 5 bases at J, leaving 8 bases unmatched. The length of the CDR3 is 16 residues. The CDR3 here is CASSYVAGGPVETQYF. The CDR3 coding sequence is TGTGCCAGCAGTTACGTAGCGGGGGGACCGGTGGAGACCCAGTACTTC.

This clonotype was counted at least ten times. The V call is TRBV12-5, the J call TRBJ2-5, with D perhaps being TRBD1 or TRBD2 (6 bases each). This CDR3 has 16 residues. Germline V gene lookup returns CDR1 LGHNT and CDR2 FRNRAP. The V end lost 0 bases, the J end lost 7 bases, and 18 bases lay between the germline ends. CDR3 protein: CASGLVLGGPERTQYF. CDR3 nucleotides: TGTGCTAGTGGTTTGGTACTGGGGGGCCCCGAGAGGACCCAGTACTTC.

The chain links TRBV10-3 to TRBJ2-7, with 8 bases aligning to TRBD2. CDR3 length: 15 residues. Germline lookup yields CDR1 ENHRY and CDR2 SYGVKD. Trimming cost V 7 bases and J 6 bases; bases outside gene matches: 14. The chain's CDR3 is CAITPERGIASEQYF. The CDR3 DNA reads as TGTGCCATCACTCCCGAGCGGGGGATTGCCAGCGAGCAGTACTTC.

This clonotype has just one count. This chain connects TRBV9 to TRBJ2-6; no clear D. Per the germline V gene, CDR1 is SGDLS and CDR2 is YYNGEE. V lost 4 bases to trimming and J lost 2 bases, with 10 bases between them. CDR3 length equals 15 residues. As DNA, the CDR3 is TGTGCCAGCAGCTCCTTGGATACTGGGGCCAACGTCCTGACTTTC. Translation: CASSSLDTGANVLTF.

V is TRBV12-3 or TRBV12-4 and J is TRBJ1-2, with 8 bases matching TRBD1. V gave up 6 bases and J gave up 6 bases; unmatched junction bases: 15. This CDR3 comprises 16 residues. Written as DNA, the CDR3 is TGTGCCAGCAGCAGAGGACAGGGCCGCGATGAAAATGGCTACACCTTC. Its translation is CASSRGQGRDENGYTF.

V gene TRBV6-5 combines with J gene TRBJ2-1; D is perhaps TRBD2 (5 bases). The CDR3 runs 14 residues. V was shortened by 2 bases and J by 4 bases, with 9 bases between the two germline ends. From germline, CDR1 is MNHEY and CDR2 SVGAGI. Written as DNA, the CDR3 is TGTGCCAGCAGTTACACGGGAACTTACAATGAGCAGTTCTTC. Its protein is CASSYTGTYNEQFF.

A few counts support this clonotype. This chain joins TRBV7-2 and TRBJ2-1; the D is unclear. Germline assignment: CDR1 SGHTA and CDR2 FQGNSA. V was clipped by 3 bases and J by 5 bases, with 8 bases between them. This CDR3 comprises 13 residues. In nucleotides, the CDR3 is TGTGCCAGCAGCTTTGGCCATAACAATGAGCAGTTCTTC. Translating it yields CASSFGHNNEQFF.

The chain joins TRBV27 to TRBJ2-2; D could derive from TRBD1 or TRBD2 (5 bases each). This CDR3 spans 17 amino acids. Germline V lookup: CDR1 MNHEY, CDR2 SMNVEV (reference sequence). With 3 bases removed from V and 0 bases from J, the gap between germline ends came to 14 bases. The CDR3 protein is CASSFPSGPANTGELFF. The CDR3 DNA follows: TGTGCCAGCAGTTTTCCCTCGGGACCGGCGAACACCGGGGAGCTGTTTTTT.

V usage is TRBV7-2 and J usage is TRBJ2-1; 11 bases fit TRBD1. The CDR3 totals 16 residues. Trimming at V came to 7 bases and at J to 8 bases, leaving 13 bases not matched to a gene. Looked up from germline, CDR1 is SGHTA and CDR2 is FQGNSA. This chain's CDR3 is CASKITGQGASDEQFF. DNA for the CDR3: TGTGCCAGCAAGATCACCGGACAGGGGGCGAGTGATGAGCAGTTCTTC.

This clonotype was seen a handful of times. This sequence joins TRBV12-3 or TRBV12-4 and TRBJ2-1; 10 bases are shared with TRBD2. The J segment lost 5 bases and the V segment lost 5 bases, leaving 6 bases of the junction unmatched. The CDR3 length is 15 residues. CDR3 sequence reads: CASSPSGGFNNEQFF. CDR3 in DNA: TGTGCCAGCAGTCCTAGCGGGGGCTTCAACAATGAGCAGTTCTTC.

A few counts support this clonotype. This rearrangement joins TRBV7-6 to TRBJ1-1; the D gene is possibly TRBD1 (5 bases). The V end lost 3 bases, the J end lost 3 bases, and 14 bases lay between the germline ends. The CDR3 is 15 amino acids. Germline CDR1 SGHVS, CDR2 FNYEAQ. CDR3 residues: CASSFGGLGDTEAFF. CDR3 sequence (DNA): TGTGCCAGCAGCTTCGGCGGATTGGGGGACACTGAAGCTTTCTTT.

The rearrangement links TRBV9 to TRBJ2-2; D is ambiguous. Germline V gives CDR1 SGDLS, CDR2 YYNGEE. CDR3 length: 12 residues. The V gene lost 2 bases and the J gene lost 10 bases, with 9 bases spanning the gap. CDR3 sequence (DNA): TGTGCCAGCAGCGTTTCCCCCCTGGAGCTGTTTTTT. This translates into CASSVSPLELFF.